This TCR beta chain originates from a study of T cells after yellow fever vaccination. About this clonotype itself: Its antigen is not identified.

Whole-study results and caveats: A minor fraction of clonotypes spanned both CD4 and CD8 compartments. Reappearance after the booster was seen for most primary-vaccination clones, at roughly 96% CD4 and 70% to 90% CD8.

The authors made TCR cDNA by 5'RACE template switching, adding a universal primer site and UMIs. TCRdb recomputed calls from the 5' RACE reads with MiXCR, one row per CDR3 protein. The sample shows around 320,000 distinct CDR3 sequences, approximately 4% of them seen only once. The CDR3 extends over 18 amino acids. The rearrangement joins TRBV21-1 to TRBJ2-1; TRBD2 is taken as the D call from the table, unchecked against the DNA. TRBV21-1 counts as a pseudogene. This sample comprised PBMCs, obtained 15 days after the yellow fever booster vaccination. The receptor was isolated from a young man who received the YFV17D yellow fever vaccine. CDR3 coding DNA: TGTGCCAGCAGCAAAGTCTCGCGGGGACAGGGCTCCTACAATGAGCAGTTCTTC. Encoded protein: CASSKVSRGQGSYNEQFF.